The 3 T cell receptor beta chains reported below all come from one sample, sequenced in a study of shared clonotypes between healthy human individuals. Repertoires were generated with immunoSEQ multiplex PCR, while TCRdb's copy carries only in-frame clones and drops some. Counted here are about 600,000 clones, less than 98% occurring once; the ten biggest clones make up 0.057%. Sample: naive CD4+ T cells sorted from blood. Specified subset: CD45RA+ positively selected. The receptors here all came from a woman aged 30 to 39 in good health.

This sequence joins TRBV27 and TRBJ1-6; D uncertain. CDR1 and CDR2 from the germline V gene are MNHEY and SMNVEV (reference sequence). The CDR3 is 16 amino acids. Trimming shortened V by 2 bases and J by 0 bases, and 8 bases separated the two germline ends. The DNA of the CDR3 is TGTGCCAGCAGTTTAAACGCCATCTCCTATAATTCACCCCTCCACTTT. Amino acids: CASSLNAISYNSPLHF.

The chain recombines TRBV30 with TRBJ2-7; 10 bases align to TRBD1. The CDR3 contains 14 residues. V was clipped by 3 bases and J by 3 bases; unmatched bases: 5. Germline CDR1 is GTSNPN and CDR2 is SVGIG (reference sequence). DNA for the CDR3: TGTGCCTGGAGCACCGGGACAGGGGACTACGAGCAGTACTTC. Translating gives CAWSTGTGDYEQYF.

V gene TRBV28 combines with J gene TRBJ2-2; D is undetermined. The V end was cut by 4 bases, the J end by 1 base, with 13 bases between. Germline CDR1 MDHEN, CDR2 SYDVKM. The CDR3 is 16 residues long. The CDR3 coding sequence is TGTGCCAGCAGTTCCCGATCCAATCTGAACACCGGGGAGCTGTTTTTT. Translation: CASSSRSNLNTGELFF.